The 12 T cell receptor beta chains given below trace back to one sample, sequenced in a study of tumor and adjacent non-tumor tissue in lung cancer. This sample's RNA came from whole unsorted tissue. This non-tumor lung sample came from over 3 cm beyond the tumor edge. The library came from three nested PCR rounds adapted from ARM-PCR protocols. MiXCR, run by TCRdb on the multiplex PCR reads, gives a single entry per CDR3 protein. The sample records over 40,000 distinct CDR3 sequences, 60% to 70% being singletons. The sequenced sample consisted of distant non-tumor lung tissue. The source is a woman aged 40 to 50 with non-small cell lung cancer.

This clonotype showed up many times. V is TRBV5-4 and J is TRBJ1-6; 9 bases align to TRBD1. In germline, CDR1 is SGHNT, CDR2 YYREEE (reference sequence). V shed 4 bases, J shed 8 bases, and the junction held 4 bases outside the gene matches. The CDR3 is made up of 14 amino acids. CDR3 DNA sequence: TGTGCCAGCAGCCGACAGGGGGTCGATTCACCCCTCCACTTT. It translates to CASSRQGVDSPLHF.

This clonotype has a single count. An end of the junction differs from the germline gene, which may be a read error. This chain connects TRBV7-9 to TRBJ1-6; 7 nucleotides agree with TRBD1. Germline CDR1 and CDR2: SEHNR and FQNEAQ (reference sequence). The CDR3 runs to 14 residues. CDR3 in amino acids: CPSSRDRDNSPLHF. CDR3 sequence (DNA): TGTCCCAGCAGCCGGGACAGAGATAATTCACCCCTCCACTTT.

Points on this clonotype: The junction departs from the called germline gene at one end, perhaps through a read error. The chain joins TRBV6-4 to TRBJ2-1; a possible D gene is TRBD2 (6 bases). This CDR3 has 16 amino acids. From germline, CDR1 is MRHNA and CDR2 SNTAGT. CDR3 bases: TGTGCCAGCAGTGTAAAAGGCGGAGGGAACTACAATGAGCAATTCTTC. Translated: CASSVKGGGNYNEQFF.

The chain links TRBV12-3 or TRBV12-4 to TRBJ1-1, with D maybe TRBD1 (5 bases). This CDR3 is 12 amino acids long. CDR3 region: CVSSWGYTEAFF. The CDR3 DNA sequence: TGTGTCAGTAGTTGGGGGTACACTGAAGCTTTCTTT.

In the case of this clonotype: Compared with germline, one end of the junction differs, possibly owing to a read error. The chain combines TRBV11-3 with TRBJ2-5; tentatively, D is TRBD2 (6 bases). This CDR3 has 14 residues. CDR1 SGHNT and CDR2 YENEEA come from the germline V gene. The CDR3 nucleotides are TGTGCCAGCAGTTTATATACTAGCTCAGAGACCCAGTGCTTC. Residues: CASSLYTSSETQCF.

This chain uses TRBV19 with TRBJ1-1; 7 bases are shared with TRBD1. Looked up from germline, CDR1 is LNHDA and CDR2 is SQIVND (reference sequence). This CDR3 contains 14 residues. The J segment lost 1 base and the V segment lost 9 bases, leaving 8 bases of the junction unmatched. The CDR3 bases are TGTGCCAGAGGGGGCGCGGAGAAGAACACTGAAGCTTTCTTT. This codes for CARGGAEKNTEAFF.

The V and J genes are TRBV7-9 and TRBJ2-5; D is possibly TRBD1 (6 bases). Germline-derived CDR1 and CDR2 are SEHNR and FQNEAQ (reference sequence). CDR3 length equals 13 residues. CDR3 sequence (DNA): TGTGCGAGAAGCTTGAACAGGGAGAAGACCCAGTACTTC. Translation: CARSLNREKTQYF.

This clonotype was counted only a few times. This may come from a read error, since a much larger clone is one base off. The chain is built from TRBV6-1 and TRBJ2-7, with D possibly called TRBD1 or TRBD2 (5 bases each). The germline CDR1 and CDR2 sequences are MNHNS and SASEGT. This CDR3 is 15 amino acids long. The CDR3 protein is CASSGLRGQTYERYF. CDR3 bases: TGTGCCAGCAGTGGTCTGAGGGGTCAGACCTACGAGCGGTACTTC.

This clonotype was counted many times. The CDR3 region is CAISEEGGSLYNEQFF. CDR3 nucleotide sequence: TGTGCCATCAGTGAGGAAGGCGGGTCATTATACAATGAGCAGTTCTTC. The rearrangement joins TRBV10-3 to TRBJ2-1, with D possibly TRBD2 on 5 matching bases. This CDR3 spans 16 amino acids. Germline V lookup: CDR1 ENHRY, CDR2 SYGVKD. V was pared by 2 bases and J by 4 bases, with 15 bases between.

Points on this clonotype: Sequence at one end of the junction differs from germline and may be a read error. This chain links TRBV28 with TRBJ2-2; D is perhaps TRBD1 or TRBD2 (5 bases each). CDR1 MDHEN and CDR2 SYDVKM come from the germline V gene. This CDR3 is built from 13 residues. In DNA, the CDR3 is TGTGCCAGCAGACCGCAAGGGGCCGGGGTGCTGTTTTTT. This codes for CASRPQGAGVLFF.

This clonotype was seen repeatedly, ten times or more. V and J are TRBV4-2 and TRBJ2-3; 13 bases align to TRBD2. Trimming took 4 bases from V and 5 from J; bases not matched to a gene: 6. Germline V lookup: CDR1 LGHNA, CDR2 YNFKEQ. The CDR3 contains 16 residues. The CDR3 reads CASSRGTSGMGDTQYF. The CDR3 DNA reads as TGTGCCAGCAGCCGCGGGACTAGCGGGATGGGAGATACGCAGTATTTT.

A word on this clonotype: The junction and the germline gene differ at one end; a read error may be behind it. This chain connects TRBV11-1 to TRBJ2-6, with D hard to call. Germline CDR1 reads SGHAT; CDR2 reads FQDESV (reference sequence). This CDR3 region has 15 residues. The CDR3 bases are TGTGTCAGCAGCCTAAGGTCCGTTAAGGTCAACGTCCTAACTTTC. Amino acid sequence: CVSSLRSVKVNVLTF.